This TCR beta chain was recovered during a study of cytomegalovirus exposure and HLA in healthy donors. Whole-study findings and limits: About 87% or about 30% of the time was how often most TCR beta V segments were productive, according to an earlier analysis. Accurate predictions that matched the HLA-A and HLA-B alleles of most subjects were reportedly made from TCR beta sequences.

A word on this clone: The antigen remains unidentified.

Germline values: CDR1 LNHDA, CDR2 SQIVND (reference sequence). This CDR3 has 15 residues. V shed 3 bases and J 1 base; nucleotides not matched to a gene: 4. Primers for the PCR totalled 60 Vbeta and 13 Jbeta. The data were produced by immunoSEQ multiplex PCR, yet TCRdb's version contains in-frame clones alone and is incomplete. The sample lists 55,000 to 80,000 clones, around 80% seen once, with about 8.8% in the top ten. Sequenced material: PBMCs. The TCR comes from a man aged 40-55 years in good health and CMV-seronegative. The V call is TRBV19, the J call TRBJ1-1; 8 nucleotides align to TRBD1. In nucleotides, the CDR3 is TGTGCCAGTAGTATTACTCAGGGGGCGAACACTGAAGCTTTCTTT. Its translation: CASSITQGANTEAFF.